This TCR beta chain stems from a study of blood T cells in healthy people across ages. The CDR3 is 12 amino acids. The germline CDR1 and CDR2 sequences are MNHEY and SVGAGI. Between the trimmed V and J ends, which lost 10 bases and 5 bases, there was a span of 11 bases. There are a few counts of this clonotype. Primed by a sample-barcoded 5' primer and a J-beta primer mix, a second PCR proceeded for about 6 to 11 cycles. TCRdb itself ran the 5' RACE reads through MiXCR, one entry per CDR3 protein. The sample consists of approximately 940,000 distinct CDR3 sequences, around 48% of them appearing once. The chain joins TRBV6-5 to TRBJ1-4; D is unclear. Sequenced material: blood. The receptor's source is a man aged 25-40 years in good health. CDR3 bases: TGTGCCACCCGAAGACCAAATGAAAAACTGTTTTTT. Translating it yields CATRRPNEKLFF.